These T cell receptor beta chains were read from a single sample in a study of T cell responses to AZD1222 COVID-19 vaccine. Assay used: immunoSEQ multiplex PCR; TCRdb lists only in-frame clones, some missing. The data show 150,000 to 200,000 clones, 94% seen once. The sequencing here drew on peripheral blood, taken 28 days after the second AZD1222 dose. Receptor source: an adult who received the AZD1222 COVID-19 vaccine. CDR3s include the opening cysteine and the closing phenylalanine or tryptophan. A D gene is named only where the DNA matches it firmly. The listing skips clone size in some rows; elsewhere it reads once, few, many or a size class.

J | V | size | D | DNA | CDR3
TRBJ2-1 | TRBV2 | few | TRBD2 | TGTGCCAGCAGTGAAGCGCCGGCGATAACCGGGACTAGCGGGACCCCCCTGGGTGGGCAGTTCTTC | CASSEAPAITGTSGTPLGGQFF
TRBJ2-1 | TRBV28 | - | TRBD2 | TGTGCCAGCAGCCCCCAACTAGCGGGAGAAGAGCAGTTCTTC | CASSPQLAGEEQFF
TRBJ1-4 | TRBV5-1 | once | - | TGCGCCAGCAGCTTTCAGGGAGGCGCCGAAAAACTGTTTTTT | CASSFQGGAEKLFF
TRBJ2-1 | TRBV7-6 | - | - | TGTGCCAGCAGCCTCCAGACGGCAGGGTATGGGGGCAATGAGCAGTTCTTC | CASSLQTAGYGGNEQFF
TRBJ1-2 | TRBV29-1 | - | - | TGCAGCGTTGTAAGCAGTTCTAACTATGGCTACACCTTC | CSVVSSSNYGYTF
TRBJ2-5 | TRBV5-1 | once | TRBD1 | TGCGCCAGCAGCAGACGGCCCAGGGGGGAGACCCAGTACTTC | CASSRRPRGETQYF
TRBJ1-5 | TRBV2 | - | - | TGTGCCAGCAGCCCTCATCAGGGTAGCAATCAGCCCCAGCATTTT | CASSPHQGSNQPQHF
TRBJ1-5 | TRBV27 | - | - | TGTGCCAGCAGTCCACAGGGAAGCAATCAGCCCCAGCATTTT | CASSPQGSNQPQHF
TRBJ2-1 | TRBV30 | once | - | TGTGCCTGGAGTGACCAGAACAATGAGCAGTTCTTC | CAWSDQNNEQFF
TRBJ2-1 | TRBV4-1 | - | - | TGCGCCAGCAGCCATGCCTCGAGGGTAGCGTCTTACAATGAGCAGTTCTTC | CASSHASRVASYNEQFF
TRBJ1-1 | TRBV19 | - | TRBD1 | TGTGCCAGTAACCGGGACAGGGGGTCGCTGACTGAAGCTTTCTTT | CASNRDRGSLTEAFF
TRBJ2-7 | TRBV7-2 | - | - | TGTGCCAGCAGCTTACCGCAGGGGCCCCGCCTCGAGCAGTACTTC | CASSLPQGPRLEQYF
TRBJ1-5 | TRBV4-3 | - | - | TGCGCCAGCAGCCAAGATGTCGGGGGGCAGGGTCAGCCCCAGCATTTT | CASSQDVGGQGQPQHF
TRBJ2-1 | TRBV3-1/TRBV3-2 | once | TRBD2 | TGTGCCAGCAGCGTACTAGCGGGAGTCAATGAGCAGTTCTTC | CASSVLAGVNEQFF
TRBJ2-5 | TRBV27 | - | TRBD2 | TGTGCCAGCAGTCTAGCGGGAGTCACCCAAGAGACCCAGTACTTC | CASSLAGVTQETQYF
TRBJ2-1 | TRBV28 | - | - | TGTGCCAGCAGTTTTGTGGTAGGGAGGGGGGACCCTGAGGAGCAGTTCTTC | CASSFVVGRGDPEEQFF
TRBJ1-1 | TRBV25-1 | few | TRBD1 | TGTGCCAGCAGTGAATACGTTGGGACAGGGGTAGCTTTCTTT | CASSEYVGTGVAFF
TRBJ1-1 | TRBV11-2 | - | - | TGTGCCAGCAGCTTAGTGGGACGCAAGAACACTGAAGCTTTCTTT | CASSLVGRKNTEAFF
TRBJ1-2 | TRBV7-9 | - | TRBD1 | TGTGCCAGCAGCCACACAGGGGGTCGCGACTATGGCTACACCTTC | CASSHTGGRDYGYTF
TRBJ2-1 | TRBV6-5 | - | TRBD1 | TGTGCCAGCAGCCAGGACAGGGAGGAGCAGTTCTTC | CASSQDREEQFF
TRBJ2-4 | TRBV4-1 | - | - | TGCGCCAGCAGCCTCGGGGCGGGCGGAGCCAAAAACATTCAGTACTTC | CASSLGAGGAKNIQYF
TRBJ2-1 | TRBV12-3/TRBV12-4 | - | - | TGTGCCAGCACCCCCTTCGTCGGGGGTGAGCAGTTCTTC | CASTPFVGGEQFF
TRBJ1-3 | TRBV7-9 | - | - | TGTGCCAGCAGCTGGACCGAGGGTAGTTTCTCTGGAAACACCATATATTTT | CASSWTEGSFSGNTIYF
TRBJ1-6 | TRBV15 | - | - | TGTGCCACCAGCAGAGATGGTTGGCAGGGAAATTCACCCCTCCACTTT | CATSRDGWQGNSPLHF
TRBJ2-4 | TRBV5-3 | - | TRBD1 | TGTGCCAGAAACCCGACAGGGGTAGCCAAAAACATTCAGTACTTC | CARNPTGVAKNIQYF
TRBJ1-2 | TRBV20-1 | - | - | TGCAGTGCTAGTTTGGCGGTGGGCTATGGCTACACCTTC | CSASLAVGYGYTF
TRBJ2-1 | TRBV11-3 | - | TRBD2 | TGTGCCAGCAGCCCCCGGGAGGGTGCCTACAATGAGCAGTTCTTC | CASSPREGAYNEQFF
TRBJ2-7 | TRBV20-1 | - | TRBD1 | TGCAGTGCTAGTAAACAGGGGAGCGAGCAGTACTTC | CSASKQGSEQYF
TRBJ2-3 | TRBV30 | - | - | TGTGCCTGGAGTGTACCAGTATTCAAGCAGTATTTT | CAWSVPVFKQYF
TRBJ1-4 | TRBV3-1/TRBV3-2 | - | - | TGTGCCAGCAGCGGTAATGAAAAACTGTTTTTT | CASSGNEKLFF
TRBJ1-3 | TRBV6-5 | - | TRBD1 | TGTGCCAGCAGTTACGGACAGGGAACAGGAAACACCATATATTTT | CASSYGQGTGNTIYF
TRBJ1-4 | TRBV5-1 | - | - | TGCGCCAGCAGCTTGGTTACAGGGTCCGAAAAACTGTTTTTT | CASSLVTGSEKLFF
TRBJ1-3 | TRBV28 | - | - | TGTGCCAGCAGTTTATTGAGCCCCAGCTCTGGAAACACCATATATTTT | CASSLLSPSSGNTIYF
TRBJ2-5 | TRBV19 | - | TRBD2 | TGTGCCAGTAGTATGACTAGCGGGGGGTCAGGGACCCAGTACTTC | CASSMTSGGSGTQYF
TRBJ2-7 | TRBV6-5 | - | TRBD2 | TGTGCCAGCAGTTACGGACTAGCGGGTTACGAGCAGTACTTC | CASSYGLAGYEQYF
TRBJ1-1 | TRBV7-2 | - | - | TGTGCCAGCAGACAATTCTACCCTTTTAAAGTCTCTACCCCTGAAGCTTTCTTT | CASRQFYPFKVSTPEAFF
TRBJ1-2 | TRBV18 | - | TRBD1 | TGTGCCAGCTCACCCCCGGGACAGACGTATGGCTACACCTTC | CASSPPGQTYGYTF
TRBJ1-1 | TRBV28 | - | - | TGTGCCAGCATCCGGAACACTGAAGCTTTCTTT | CASIRNTEAFF
TRBJ2-7 | TRBV7-2 | - | - | TGTGCCAGCAGCGTCGACGGAATGGCTCGGGAGCAGTACTTC | CASSVDGMAREQYF
TRBJ2-7 | TRBV5-6 | - | - | TGTGCCAGCAGCTTACTGGGAAGCGAGGACTACGAGCAGTACTTC | CASSLLGSEDYEQYF
TRBJ2-1 | TRBV28 | - | TRBD2 | TGTGCCAGCAGTGGGGGGACTAGCGGGGATAATGAGCAGTTCTTC | CASSGGTSGDNEQFF
TRBJ2-3 | TRBV12-3/TRBV12-4 | - | - | TGTGCCAGCAGTTTACGGAGCACAGATACGCAGTATTTT | CASSLRSTDTQYF
TRBJ2-7 | TRBV5-1 | - | TRBD1 | TGCGCCAGCAGCTTGGGACAGGGGAGATACGAGCAGTACTTC | CASSLGQGRYEQYF
TRBJ2-7 | TRBV5-1 | - | - | TGCGCCAGCCTCGAGTACGAGCAGTACTTC | CASLEYEQYF
TRBJ2-2 | TRBV5-1 | - | - | TGCGCCAGCACCCGGGCTTACGGATCCACCGGGGAGCTGTTTTTT | CASTRAYGSTGELFF